The 27 T cell receptor beta chains below were found in one sample sequenced in a study of kidney transplant recipient with SARS-CoV-2 infection. TCRdb passed the reads through MiXCR, listing each CDR3 protein once. Among under 250,000 distinct CDR3 sequences, about 30% were seen once, and the ten largest hold 6% to 8.5%. Sample: a blood sample, taken at baseline and on day 111 from a kidney transplant recipient. These receptor sequences come from a male patient in his 30s who had COVID-19 and was a kidney transplant recipient. Some T cells may have come from the graft donor.

This clonotype was counted ten times or more. The V and J genes are TRBV7-6 and TRBJ1-2, with unresolved D. The V end lost 5 bases, the J end lost 4 bases, and 23 bases lay between the germline ends. The germline CDR1 and CDR2 sequences are SGHVS and FNYEAQ. The CDR3 sequence is 17 residues long. Here the CDR3 DNA reads TGTGCCAGCAGCATCTTTTGTGAATCTCGAAAGACCTATGGCTACACCTTC. Translated, it gives CASSIFCESRKTYGYTF.

This clonotype was observed many times. The chain combines TRBV7-8 with TRBJ1-6; 8 bases align to TRBD1. The CDR3 length is 16 residues. The V segment lost 2 bases and the J segment 5 bases; nucleotides outside the gene matches: 5. Germline CDR1 reads SGHVS; CDR2 reads FQNEAQ. The CDR3 nucleotides are TGTGCCAGCAGCTTACAGGGGGCAGGGAATAATTCACCCCTCCACTTT. Protein product: CASSLQGAGNNSPLHF.

Notes on this clonotype: Possible read error: a much larger clone is one base away. The chain combines TRBV2 with TRBJ2-6; tentatively, D is TRBD1 (5 bases). Germline assignment: CDR1 SNHLY and CDR2 FYNNEI. The CDR3 runs 15 residues. CDR3 sequence reads: CTSRATSSGANVLTF. The CDR3 region has the DNA TGTACCAGCAGGGCTACAAGCTCTGGGGCCAACGTCCTGACTTTC.

This clonotype was counted many times. The CDR3 loop is CASSTGGNTGELFF. The CDR3 nucleotides read TGTGCCAGCAGCACCGGGGGGAACACCGGGGAGCTGTTTTTT. The chain couples TRBV5-6 to TRBJ2-2, with D tentatively TRBD2 (6 bases). The CDR3 sequence is 14 residues long. The V gene's germline CDR1 is SGHDT and CDR2 YYEEEE. V lost 4 bases to trimming and J lost 1 base, with 8 bases between them.

Ten or more counts support this clonotype. No DNA is shown, since the ends of the CDR3 on it are uncertain; the CDR3 is the one TCRdb lists. V gene TRBV7-5 combines with J gene TRBJ1-2. TRBV7-5 is labeled a pseudogene. The CDR3 contains 19 residues when both ends are counted. CDR3 region: CISVPEIHSEVGKTYGYTF.

This clonotype occurred many times. The V and J genes are TRBV5-3 and TRBJ1-2, with unresolved D. TRBV5-3 is reported as an ORF; its role is uncertain. The CDR3 is 16 amino acids. V was shortened by 7 bases and J by 4 bases, with 23 bases between the two germline ends. CDR3 DNA: TGTGCCAGAGTGTTATTAGTGGTGAGAAAGACCTATGGCTACACCTTC. It codes for CARVLLVVRKTYGYTF.

This clonotype was seen only once. The chain joins TRBV5-1 to TRBJ1-4, with 12 bases identical to TRBD1. V shed 5 bases and J 4 bases; nucleotides not matched to a gene: 9. Germline CDR1 and CDR2: SGHRS and YFSETQ. This CDR3 contains 17 residues. The CDR3 here is CASRAGTGGAGNEKLFF. CDR3 nucleotides: TGCGCCAGCAGGGCCGGGACAGGGGGCGCGGGTAATGAAAAACTGTTTTTT.

In the case of this clonotype: One base away lies a much larger clone, so this may be a sequencing read error. V and J are TRBV19 and TRBJ1-2; D is possibly TRBD1 (5 bases). Trimming cost V 7 bases and J 0 bases, with 9 bases left between them. The CDR3 is 13 residues long. CDR1 and CDR2 (germline): LNHDA, SQIVND (reference sequence). CDR3 nucleotides: TGTGCCAGTAATAGGGGAGCTAACTATGGCTACACCTTC. Translation: CASNRGANYGYTF.

The chain recombines TRBV3-1 with TRBJ1-1, with D unclear. V dropped 9 bases and J dropped 4 bases, with 27 bases sitting between them. This CDR3 region has 17 residues. Per the germline V gene, CDR1 is LGHDT and CDR2 is YNNKEL (reference sequence). The CDR3 loop is CARSAVSPISIRTEAFF. The CDR3 DNA follows: TGTGCCAGAAGCGCAGTGAGTCCCATTTCAATTCGCACTGAAGCTTTCTTT.

This clonotype was counted ten times or more. The chain couples TRBV27 to TRBJ2-3, with 9 bases that match TRBD1. Per the germline V gene, CDR1 is MNHEY and CDR2 is SMNVEV (reference sequence). The CDR3 extends over 17 amino acids. The V and J ends lost 0 bases and 2 bases, in that order; junction bases with no gene match: 6. CDR3 region: CASSLSRGTGNTDTQYF. For the CDR3, the DNA is TGTGCCAGCAGTTTATCTAGAGGGACAGGGAACACAGATACGCAGTATTTT.

A word on this clonotype: An end of the junction differs from the germline gene, which may be a read error. This rearrangement joins TRBV13 to TRBJ2-6; D may be TRBD1 (5 bases). The CDR3 totals 18 residues. CDR1 and CDR2 (germline): PRHDT, FYEKMQ (reference sequence). The CDR3 region has the DNA TGTGCCAGCAGTAAGCGACAGCTGAGTACAAAGTCGGGCCAACGTCCTGACTTT. Amino acid sequence: CASSKRQLSTKSGQRPDF.

This clonotype was detected ten times or more. The gene calls are TRBV30 and TRBJ1-2; D unresolved. This CDR3 spans 16 amino acids. Trimming removed 5 bases at V and 4 bases at J, with 23 bases between. The V gene's germline CDR1 is GTSNPN and CDR2 SVGIG (reference sequence). As DNA, the CDR3 is TGTGCCTGGGCAGAGACGCGTTATAGAAAGACCTATGGCTACACCTTC. It translates to CAWAETRYRKTYGYTF.

For this clonotype: This may be a read error: a much more frequent sequence differs by one nucleotide. The CDR3 carries no conserved terminal phenylalanine or tryptophan, so it likely arises from a read error. The V call is TRBV11-1, the J call TRBJ1-2; D unclear. Trimming removed 4 bases from V and 4 bases from J, with 22 bases in between. Looked up from germline, CDR1 is SGHAT and CDR2 is FQDESV (reference sequence). The CDR3 sequence is 17 residues long. The CDR3: CASSYMSKAGKTYGYTS. The CDR3, as DNA: TGTGCCAGCAGCTATATGTCTAAGGCTGGAAAGACCTATGGCTACACCTCC.

This clonotype was observed a handful of times. V usage is TRBV20-1 and J usage is TRBJ2-3; 9 positions agree with TRBD2. J lost 0 bases, V lost 4 bases, and 5 bases had no gene match. This CDR3 spans 15 amino acids. The germline CDR1 and CDR2 sequences are DFQATT and SNEGSKA (reference sequence). CDR3 in DNA: TGCAGTGCTAATTTAGCGGGGGTTAGCACAGATACGCAGTATTTT. Its protein is CSANLAGVSTDTQYF.

This clonotype occurred many times. The chain employs TRBV2 and TRBJ2-1; TRBD2 agrees at 8 bases. Trimming took 3 bases from V and 5 from J; bases not matched to a gene: 6. The CDR3 runs to 15 residues. Per the germline V gene, CDR1 is SNHLY and CDR2 is FYNNEI. The CDR3, as DNA: TGTGCCAGCAGTGATGGGCTAGCGGGTGACAATGAGCAGTTCTTC. This gives the protein CASSDGLAGDNEQFF.

CDR3 protein: CASIESPGVQETQYF. DNA for the CDR3: TGTGCCAGCATCGAATCCCCAGGGGTTCAAGAGACCCAGTACTTC. The chain couples TRBV5-4 to TRBJ2-5; tentative D call: TRBD1 (6 bases). Between the trimmed V and J ends, which lost 6 bases and 2 bases, there was a span of 17 bases. The CDR3 is made up of 15 amino acids. CDR1 and CDR2 (germline): SGHNT, YYREEE (reference sequence).

The chain joins TRBV7-9 to TRBJ1-1; the D is unclear. The ends were cut back, 6 bases at V and 0 bases at J, with 5 bases in the middle. CDR1 is SEHNR and CDR2 is FQNEAQ in the germline V gene (reference sequence). This CDR3 has 12 residues. CDR3 nucleotides: TGTGCCAGCAGGAGTGTGAACACTGAAGCTTTCTTT. Amino acids: CASRSVNTEAFF.

This clonotype was observed many times. The chain is built from TRBV10-2 and TRBJ1-5; weak D call: TRBD1 (5 bases). The germline CDR1 and CDR2 sequences are WSHSY and SAAADI. The CDR3 extends over 14 amino acids. V lost 10 bases to trimming and J lost 8 bases, with 21 bases between them. The CDR3 nucleotides read TGCGCCACCCTACGGGGAACAGGCTCGGAGCCCCAGCATTTT. Its translation is CATLRGTGSEPQHF.

Concerning this clonotype: Given a much more abundant clone one base away, this may be a read error. The conserved closing phenylalanine or tryptophan is absent in this CDR3, likely reflecting a read error. V is TRBV5-1 and J is TRBJ2-7, with TRBD2 as a possible D gene (5 bases). Germline-derived CDR1 and CDR2 are SGHRS and YFSETQ. CDR3 length: 16 residues. V was trimmed by 1 base and J by 0 bases, leaving 14 bases between them. CDR3 nucleotide sequence: TGCGCCAGCAGCTTGTCACCAGCGGAGATCTCCTACGAGCAGTACCTC. It specifies CASSLSPAEISYEQYL.

On this clonotype: Possible read error: a much larger clone is one base away. The chain employs TRBV7-2 and TRBJ1-2; D is possibly TRBD1 (5 bases). The CDR3 is 17 amino acids. V dropped 4 bases and J dropped 4 bases, with 22 bases sitting between them. Germline CDR1 reads SGHTA; CDR2 reads FQGNSA. The CDR3 sequence: CASSYLRRDRKTYGYTF. CDR3 sequence (DNA): TGTGCCAGCAGCTATCTACGCAGAGACAGAAAGACCTATGGCTACACCTTC.

This clonotype has ten or more counts. This chain links TRBV3-1 with TRBJ2-2, with D uncertain. This CDR3 spans 18 amino acids. With 5 bases removed from V and 5 bases from J, the gap between germline ends came to 24 bases. Per germline, CDR1 LGHDT and CDR2 YNNKEL (reference sequence). CDR3 DNA sequence: TGTGCCAGCAGCGTCTGGTATCCCATTTCAGGCTTGACCGGGGAGCTGTTTTTT. The encoded protein is CASSVWYPISGLTGELFF.

Remarks on this clonotype: This clone may be a read error of a much larger clone one base away. This rearrangement joins TRBV7-9 to TRBJ2-2, with 8 bases matching TRBD1. CDR1 is SEHNR, CDR2 FQNEAQ, per germline (reference sequence). Unmatched junction bases numbered 10, after V lost 3 bases and J lost 4 bases. This CDR3 has 17 amino acids. The CDR3 here is CASSFNLGQGGTGELFF. CDR3 in DNA: TGTGCCAGCAGCTTCAACCTTGGACAGGGTGGCACCGGGGAGCTGTTTTTT.

In regard to this clonotype: One end of the junction varies from germline; a read error may be responsible. The chain combines TRBV6-5 with TRBJ2-1; 7 nucleotides agree with TRBD2. Germline-derived CDR1 and CDR2 are MNHEY and SVGAGI. This CDR3 comprises 14 residues. CDR3 DNA: TGTGCCAGCATCAAGGGGACTAAAGACAATGAGCGGTTCTTC. As protein: CASIKGTKDNERFF.

This clonotype came up many times. This chain connects TRBV12-2 to TRBJ1-2. TRBV12-2 is an annotated pseudogene. This CDR3 is 17 amino acids long. The CDR3 DNA is TGTGCAAGTCGCACCGTAAAGACTCCACGAAAGACCTATGGCTACACCTTC. Translated, it gives CASRTVKTPRKTYGYTF.

This clonotype was detected many times. The chain employs TRBV29-1 and TRBJ2-1; TRBD2 matches at 13 bases. V was pared by 5 bases and J by 8 bases, with 9 bases of the junction left unmatched. This CDR3 is 15 amino acids long. Looked up from germline, CDR1 is SQVTM and CDR2 is ANQGSEA. The DNA for the CDR3 is TGCAGCGTTCACAATTTACTAGCGGGGGGGTATGAGCAGTTCTTC. It specifies CSVHNLLAGGYEQFF.

Ten or more counts support this clonotype. This chain links TRBV6-6 with TRBJ1-3, with D uncertain. The CDR3 is 15 residues long. In germline, CDR1 is MNHNY, CDR2 SVGAGI (reference sequence). V lost 4 bases, J lost 6 bases, and 16 bases lay in between. The CDR3 reads CASSSGPSLENTIYF. Written as DNA, the CDR3 is TGTGCCAGCAGTTCCGGGCCCTCCCTTGAAAACACCATATATTTT.

This clonotype was seen repeatedly, ten times or more. This chain joins TRBV7-6 and TRBJ1-1; 7 nucleotides agree with TRBD1. Looked up from germline, CDR1 is SGHVS and CDR2 is FNYEAQ. The CDR3 has 14 amino acids. The V and J ends lost 4 bases and 0 bases, in that order; junction bases with no gene match: 2. Written as DNA, the CDR3 is TGTGCCAGCAGCTCGACAGGGATGAACACTGAAGCTTTCTTT. This translates into CASSSTGMNTEAFF.